A selection of T cell receptor beta chains follows, all from one sample in a study of T cells in pancreatic ductal adenocarcinoma. Assay used: immunoSEQ multiplex PCR; TCRdb lists only in-frame clones, some missing. Among roughly 16,000 clones listed, 88% were seen once. Sequences were obtained from PBMCs. The receptors come from a human donor with pancreatic ductal adenocarcinoma. Both conserved end residues are part of each CDR3. A D gene is named only where the DNA matches it firmly. Size values are once, few and many counts, or a class for expanded clones, and some rows have none.

D gene | J gene | clone size | V gene | CDR3 protein | CDR3 DNA
NA | TRBJ1-6 | NA | TRBV4-3 | CASSQDLGGDSPSYSFDSPLHF | TGCGCCAGCAGCCAAGATCTTGGGGGGGACTCCCCGTCATATTCGTTCGATTCACCCCTCCACTTT
TRBD1 | TRBJ2-1 | few | TRBV9 | CASSVEQGEYNEQFF | TGTGCCAGCAGCGTAGAACAGGGGGAATACAATGAGCAGTTCTTC
NA | TRBJ2-3 | NA | TRBV5-1 | CASRSSSGGHSGDTQYF | TGCGCCAGCCGATCTTCATCCGGGGGGCATTCTGGAGATACGCAGTATTTT
TRBD1 | TRBJ1-4 | NA | TRBV7-2 | CASSFTGGGEKLFF | TGTGCCAGCAGCTTTACAGGGGGGGGAGAAAAACTGTTTTTT
NA | TRBJ1-2 | NA | TRBV7-2 | CASSLGPTGNPHGYTF | TGTGCCAGCAGCTTAGGACCTACAGGGAACCCTCATGGCTACACCTTC
NA | TRBJ2-4 | NA | TRBV7-8 | CASSPSTGLNIQYF | TGTGCCAGCAGCCCTTCGACAGGACTTAACATTCAGTACTTC
TRBD1 | TRBJ1-1 | NA | TRBV28 | CASSLTGRTEAFF | TGTGCCAGCAGTTTGACAGGGAGGACTGAAGCTTTCTTT
NA | TRBJ1-3 | NA | TRBV2 | CASSEAFSSSGNTIYF | TGTGCCAGCAGTGAAGCGTTCTCTTCCTCTGGAAACACCATATATTTT
NA | TRBJ1-1 | NA | TRBV11-2 | CASSLVGGNTEAFF | TGTGCCAGCAGCTTAGTTGGGGGCAACACTGAAGCTTTCTTT
TRBD2 | TRBJ2-3 | NA | TRBV18 | CASSSQTSAGYTDTQYF | TGTGCCAGCTCATCACAAACTAGCGCCGGATACACAGATACGCAGTATTTT
TRBD2 | TRBJ2-2 | NA | TRBV13 | CASRPRTSGATGELFF | TGTGCCAGCAGACCCCGGACTAGCGGAGCCACCGGGGAGCTGTTTTTT
NA | TRBJ1-2 | NA | TRBV6-1 | CASTGSGYGYTF | TGTGCCAGCACAGGATCCGGTTATGGCTACACCTTC
TRBD1 | TRBJ1-1 | once | TRBV7-9 | CASSSTGGFTEAFF | TGTGCCAGCAGCTCTACAGGGGGCTTCACTGAAGCTTTCTTT
TRBD1 | TRBJ2-7 | NA | TRBV5-4 | CASSLGGRDRSYEQYF | TGTGCCAGCAGCTTGGGGGGCCGGGACAGGTCCTACGAGCAGTACTTC
NA | TRBJ1-4 | NA | TRBV6-6 | CASSFLQGPNEKLFF | TGTGCCAGCAGTTTCCTACAGGGACCTAATGAAAAACTGTTTTTT
NA | TRBJ1-2 | NA | TRBV19 | CATLRGRGYGYTF | TGTGCCACCCTACGGGGCAGGGGATACGGCTACACCTTC
NA | TRBJ1-3 | NA | TRBV4-2 | CASSQDSSGPSRGNTIYF | TGTGCCAGCAGCCAAGATTCGTCAGGCCCCTCAAGAGGAAACACCATATATTTT
NA | TRBJ2-1 | NA | TRBV6-6 | CASSYSSVNEQFF | TGTGCCAGCAGTTACTCGTCGGTCAATGAGCAGTTCTTC
NA | TRBJ1-5 | NA | TRBV15 | CATSRDYRDLYSNQPQHF | TGTGCCACCAGCAGAGATTACAGAGACCTTTATAGCAATCAGCCCCAGCATTTT
NA | TRBJ1-5 | once | TRBV2 | CASSEGRGGNQPQHF | TGTGCCAGCAGTGAGGGGCGGGGGGGCAATCAGCCCCAGCATTTT
TRBD1 | TRBJ1-5 | NA | TRBV4-1 | CASSQDIGQGQHF | TGCGCCAGCAGCCAAGATATTGGACAGGGGCAGCATTTT
TRBD2 | TRBJ2-1 | NA | TRBV2 | CASRSGLAALGGEQFF | TGTGCCAGCAGATCCGGACTAGCGGCCCTTGGGGGCGAGCAGTTCTTC
TRBD1 | TRBJ2-5 | few | TRBV28 | CASSPGGGETQYF | TGTGCCAGCAGCCCAGGGGGCGGGGAGACCCAGTACTTC
NA | TRBJ1-3 | NA | TRBV7-2 | CASTPSNGNTIYF | TGTGCCAGCACCCCCAGTAATGGAAACACCATATATTTT
NA | TRBJ1-1 | NA | TRBV5-1 | CASREASNTEAFF | TGCGCCAGCAGGGAGGCTTCGAACACTGAAGCTTTCTTT
TRBD1 | TRBJ1-2 | NA | TRBV29-1 | CSVSWDREGYTF | TGCAGCGTGAGCTGGGACAGGGAGGGCTACACCTTC
TRBD1 | TRBJ1-1 | NA | TRBV15 | CATSAISGQEAFF | TGTGCCACCAGCGCCATATCGGGACAGGAAGCTTTCTTT
NA | TRBJ1-2 | once | TRBV9 | CASSVESYSRGGYTF | TGTGCCAGCAGCGTAGAGTCGTACAGCAGGGGCGGCTACACCTTC
TRBD2 | TRBJ2-5 | NA | TRBV5-4 | CASSRTSGGAGTQYF | TGTGCCAGCAGCCGGACTAGCGGGGGGGCTGGGACCCAGTACTTC
TRBD1 | TRBJ1-1 | NA | TRBV19 | CASSPFRGPGTEAFF | TGTGCCAGTAGTCCCTTCAGGGGGCCGGGCACTGAAGCTTTCTTT
TRBD1 | TRBJ2-3 | few | TRBV18 | CASSYDSGGDTQYF | TGTGCCAGCTCATATGACTCAGGGGGAGATACGCAGTATTTT
NA | TRBJ1-1 | NA | TRBV5-1 | CASSSFGSNTEAFF | TGCGCCAGCAGTTCTTTCGGTTCGAACACTGAAGCTTTCTTT
NA | TRBJ2-1 | NA | TRBV28 | CASSFVETQNNEQFF | TGTGCCAGCAGTTTTGTGGAGACGCAAAACAATGAGCAGTTCTTC
TRBD1 | TRBJ2-5 | NA | TRBV6-1 | CASSRTGGRGETQYF | TGTGCCAGCAGCCGGACAGGGGGCCGGGGGGAGACCCAGTACTTC
TRBD2 | TRBJ2-3 | NA | TRBV6-1 | CAGRSGGAPDTQYF | TGTGCCGGAAGGAGCGGGGGAGCACCAGATACGCAGTATTTT
NA | TRBJ2-3 | NA | TRBV6-4 | CASSEVAGTDTQYF | TGTGCCAGCAGTGAGGTAGCGGGCACAGATACGCAGTATTTT
NA | TRBJ1-6 | NA | TRBV4-1 | CASSPTRNSPLHF | TGCGCCAGCAGCCCAACCCGGAATTCACCCCTCCACTTT
NA | TRBJ2-5 | NA | TRBV27 | CASSFSRQDQETQYF | TGTGCCAGCAGTTTTTCACGACAGGACCAAGAGACCCAGTACTTC
TRBD1 | TRBJ2-4 | NA | TRBV6-5 | CASSYFTGTGKNIQYF | TGTGCCAGCAGTTACTTTACGGGGACAGGAAAAAACATTCAGTACTTC
TRBD2 | TRBJ2-1 | NA | TRBV11-3 | CASSLEGTSGGPYNEQFF | TGTGCCAGCAGCTTAGAGGGGACTAGCGGGGGGCCTTACAATGAGCAGTTCTTC
NA | TRBJ2-1 | NA | TRBV7-9 | CASSPAGSYNEQFF | TGTGCCAGCAGCCCGGCGGGCTCCTACAATGAGCAGTTCTTC
NA | TRBJ2-1 | NA | TRBV28 | CASSLVPGDEQFF | TGTGCCAGCAGTTTGGTGCCCGGGGATGAGCAGTTCTTC
TRBD1 | TRBJ1-1 | NA | TRBV7-2 | CASSLRQGTEAFF | TGTGCCAGCAGCTTGCGACAGGGCACTGAAGCTTTCTTT
TRBD1 | TRBJ2-2 | NA | TRBV10-3 | CAISGETGGNTGELFF | TGTGCCATCAGTGGGGAGACAGGGGGCAACACCGGGGAGCTGTTTTTT
TRBD1 | TRBJ1-5 | NA | TRBV27 | CASSSHLRYSGGQPQHF | TGTGCCAGCAGTTCACATTTACGTTACTCAGGGGGTCAGCCCCAGCATTTT
NA | TRBJ2-3 | NA | TRBV5-6 | CASSLEPGDRTDTQYF | TGTGCCAGCAGCTTGGAGCCAGGGGATCGCACAGATACGCAGTATTTT
NA | TRBJ2-3 | NA | TRBV28 | CASSLRDVTDTQYF | TGTGCCAGCAGTTTACGGGATGTTACAGATACGCAGTATTTT